This TCR beta chain was recorded in a study of T cells after yellow fever vaccination. The CDR3 covers 15 residues. The junction had 10 bases not matched to a gene; V was cut back by 6 bases and J by 3 bases. Germline V gene data show CDR1 as DFQATT and CDR2 as SNEGSKA (reference sequence). TCRdb reprocessed the 5' RACE reads with MiXCR, giving one entry per CDR3 protein. Among approximately 350,000 distinct CDR3 sequences listed, roughly 12% were seen once. The material sequenced was PBMCs, taken on the day of the first yellow fever vaccination. The chain uses TRBV20-1 and TRBJ2-1; TRBD2 matches 8 bases. This TCR derives from a young man who received the YFV17D yellow fever vaccine. The CDR3 nucleotides read TGCAGTGCCCCGAGGGCGGGGGGTAACTACAATGAGCAGTTCTTC. It is translated as CSAPRAGGNYNEQFF.